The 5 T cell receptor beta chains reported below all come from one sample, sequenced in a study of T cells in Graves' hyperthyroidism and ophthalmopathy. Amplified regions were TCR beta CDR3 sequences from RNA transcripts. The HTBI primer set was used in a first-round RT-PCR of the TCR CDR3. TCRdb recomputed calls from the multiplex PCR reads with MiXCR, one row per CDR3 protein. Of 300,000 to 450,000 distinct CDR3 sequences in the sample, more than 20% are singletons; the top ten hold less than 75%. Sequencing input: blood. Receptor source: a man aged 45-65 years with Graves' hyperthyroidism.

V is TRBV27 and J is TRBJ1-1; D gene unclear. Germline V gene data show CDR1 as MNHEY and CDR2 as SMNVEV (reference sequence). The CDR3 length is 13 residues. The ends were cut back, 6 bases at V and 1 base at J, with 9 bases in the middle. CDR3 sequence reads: CASRLYPNTEAFF. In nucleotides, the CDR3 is TGTGCCAGCAGGCTTTACCCGAACACTGAAGCTTTCTTT.

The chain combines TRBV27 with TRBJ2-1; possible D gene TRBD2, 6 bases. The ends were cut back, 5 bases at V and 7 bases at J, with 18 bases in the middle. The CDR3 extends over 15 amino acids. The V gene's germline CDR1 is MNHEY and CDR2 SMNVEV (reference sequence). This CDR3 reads CASSRTRDFPNEQFF. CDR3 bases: TGTGCCAGCAGTCGCACTCGGGACTTCCCGAATGAGCAGTTCTTC.

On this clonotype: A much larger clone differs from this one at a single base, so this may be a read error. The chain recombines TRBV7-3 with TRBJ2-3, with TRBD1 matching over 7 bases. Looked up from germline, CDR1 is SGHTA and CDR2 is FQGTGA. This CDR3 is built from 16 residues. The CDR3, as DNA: TGTGCCAGCAGCCCCGGAGCGACAGGGAACACAGGTACGCAGTATTTT. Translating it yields CASSPGATGNTGTQYF.

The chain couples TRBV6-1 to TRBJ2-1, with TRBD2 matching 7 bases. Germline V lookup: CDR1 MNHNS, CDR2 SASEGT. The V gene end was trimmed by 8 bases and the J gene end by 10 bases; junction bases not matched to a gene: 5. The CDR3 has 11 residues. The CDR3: CASSYGGEQFF. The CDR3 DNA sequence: TGTGCCAGCTCCTACGGGGGGGAGCAGTTCTTC.

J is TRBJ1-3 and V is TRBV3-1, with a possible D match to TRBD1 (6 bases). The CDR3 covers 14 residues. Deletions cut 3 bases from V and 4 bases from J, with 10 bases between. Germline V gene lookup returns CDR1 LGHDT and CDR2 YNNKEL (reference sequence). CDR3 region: CASSHPRGGNTIYF. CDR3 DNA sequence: TGTGCCAGCAGCCATCCCAGGGGAGGAAACACCATATATTTT.